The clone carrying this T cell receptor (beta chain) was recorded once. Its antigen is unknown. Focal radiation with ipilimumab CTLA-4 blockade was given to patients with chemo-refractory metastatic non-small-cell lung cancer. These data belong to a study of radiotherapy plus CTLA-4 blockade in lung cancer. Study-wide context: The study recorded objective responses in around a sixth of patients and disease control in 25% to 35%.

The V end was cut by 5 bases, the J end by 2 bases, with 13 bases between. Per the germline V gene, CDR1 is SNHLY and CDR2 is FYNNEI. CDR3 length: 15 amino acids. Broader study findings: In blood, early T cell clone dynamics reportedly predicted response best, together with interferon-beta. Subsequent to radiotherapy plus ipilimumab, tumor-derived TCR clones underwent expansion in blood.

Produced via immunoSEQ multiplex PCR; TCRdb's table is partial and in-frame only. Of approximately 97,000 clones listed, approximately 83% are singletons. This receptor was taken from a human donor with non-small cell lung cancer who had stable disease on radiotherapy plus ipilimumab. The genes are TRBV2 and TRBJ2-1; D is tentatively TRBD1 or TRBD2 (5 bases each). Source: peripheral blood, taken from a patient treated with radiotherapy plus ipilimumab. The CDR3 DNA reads TGTGCCAGCAGTACCGGGACCACCACCTACAATGAGCAGTTCTTC. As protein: CASSTGTTTYNEQFF.